This is a list of T cell receptor beta chains from one sample in a study of blood T cell repertoires in COVID-19. Sequencing used immunoSEQ multiplex PCR; TCRdb keeps in-frame clones, though not all of them. The sample lists 190,000 or so clones; around 89% were seen once. The sample taken for sequencing was PBMCs or T cells enriched from blood (not recorded which). These receptors originate from a man aged 30 to 45 who had recovered from COVID-19. Both conserved end residues are part of each CDR3.

J,V,CDR3
TRBJ2-2,TRBV19,CASSISGTGELFF
TRBJ1-4,TRBV6-5,CASSSRWTVEKLFF
TRBJ2-1,TRBV2,CASSGVAGAYNEQFF
TRBJ1-3,TRBV10-1,CASSGRRGHSGNTIYF
TRBJ2-4,TRBV28,CASSPSLWGDLNIQYF
TRBJ1-6,TRBV4-1,CASSQPFQGNNSPLHF
TRBJ1-5,TRBV25-1,CASSGREGQPQHF
TRBJ2-7,TRBV6-4,CARAVHRQRYEQYF
TRBJ2-2,TRBV7-7,CASSLSSGTGGELFF
TRBJ1-5,TRBV27,CASSLYGQGDQPQHF